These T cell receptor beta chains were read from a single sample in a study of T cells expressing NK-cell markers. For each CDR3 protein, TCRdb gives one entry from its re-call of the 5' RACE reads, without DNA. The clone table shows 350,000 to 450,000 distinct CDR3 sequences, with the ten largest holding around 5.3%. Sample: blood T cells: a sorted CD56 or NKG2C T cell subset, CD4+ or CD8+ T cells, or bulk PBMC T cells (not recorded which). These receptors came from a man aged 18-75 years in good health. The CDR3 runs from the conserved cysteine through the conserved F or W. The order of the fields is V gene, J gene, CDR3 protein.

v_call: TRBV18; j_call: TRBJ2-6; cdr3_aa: CASSPSGSGANVLTF
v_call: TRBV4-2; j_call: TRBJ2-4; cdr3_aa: CASSQGGEAKNIQYF
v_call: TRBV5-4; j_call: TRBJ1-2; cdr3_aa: CASSPGVPGSAGYTF
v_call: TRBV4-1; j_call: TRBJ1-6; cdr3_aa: CASSQDDRPSESPLHF
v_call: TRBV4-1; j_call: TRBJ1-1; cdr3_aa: CASSQEKDTEAFF
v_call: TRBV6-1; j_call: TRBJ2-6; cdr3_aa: CASSPRTSELSSGANVLTF
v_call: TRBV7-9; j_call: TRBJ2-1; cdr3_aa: CASSLVGTGLHEQFF
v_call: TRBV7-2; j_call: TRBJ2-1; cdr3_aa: CASSFTQGVSEQFF
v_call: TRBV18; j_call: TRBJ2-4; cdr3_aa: CASSPDLGGIAKNIQYF
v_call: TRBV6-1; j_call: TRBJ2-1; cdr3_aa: CASSGPGTGGVGSYNEQFF
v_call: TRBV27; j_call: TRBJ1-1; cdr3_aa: CASRIRQGTNTEAFF
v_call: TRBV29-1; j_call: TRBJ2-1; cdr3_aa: CSAMARLVNEQFF
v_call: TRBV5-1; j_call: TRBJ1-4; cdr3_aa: CASSPGTGEEKLFF
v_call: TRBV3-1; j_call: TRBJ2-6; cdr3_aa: CASSPRDRRISGANVLTF
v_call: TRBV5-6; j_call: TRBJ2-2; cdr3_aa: CASSRSPGGSGELFF
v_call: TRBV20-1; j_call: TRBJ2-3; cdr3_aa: CSARSDRADTQYF
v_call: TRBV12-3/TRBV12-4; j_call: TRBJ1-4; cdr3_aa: CASSHRAGGTNEKLFF
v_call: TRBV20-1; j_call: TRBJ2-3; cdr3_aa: CSARLLAGGITDTQYF
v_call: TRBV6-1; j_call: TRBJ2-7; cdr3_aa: CASSEGLLSSYEQYF
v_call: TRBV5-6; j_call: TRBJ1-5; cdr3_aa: CASSRAVGGSNQPQHF
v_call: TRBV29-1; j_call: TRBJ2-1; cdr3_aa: CSAQRGPAYNEQFF
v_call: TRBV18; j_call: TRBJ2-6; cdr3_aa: CASQQSSGANVLTF
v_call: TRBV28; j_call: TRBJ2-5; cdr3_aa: CASSTPGQGFKTQYF
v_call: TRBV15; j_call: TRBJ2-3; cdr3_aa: CATSNPLRVSTDTQYF
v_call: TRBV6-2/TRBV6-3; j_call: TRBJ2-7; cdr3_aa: CASGRGQFSYEQYF
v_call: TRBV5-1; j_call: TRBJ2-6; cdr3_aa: CASSTDGWGANVLTF
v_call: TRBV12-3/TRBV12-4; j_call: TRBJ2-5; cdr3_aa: CASSTGTRREETQYF
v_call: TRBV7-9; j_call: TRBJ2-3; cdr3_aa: CASSPRWAGPRPGGTDTQYF
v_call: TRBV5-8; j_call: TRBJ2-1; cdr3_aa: CASSLLAGQVSYNEQFF
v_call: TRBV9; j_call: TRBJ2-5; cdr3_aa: CASSPRLAGQETQYF
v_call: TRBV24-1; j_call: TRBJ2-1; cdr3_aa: CATSDFKRGGSYNEQFF
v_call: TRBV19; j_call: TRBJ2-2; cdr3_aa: CASSIFWTANTGELFF
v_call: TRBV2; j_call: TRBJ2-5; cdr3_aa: CASRLGTSGGGQETQYF
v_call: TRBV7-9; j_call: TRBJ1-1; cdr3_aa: CASSLLTGGGTEAFF
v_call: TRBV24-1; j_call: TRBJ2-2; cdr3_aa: CATSDSPAGGRRTGELFF
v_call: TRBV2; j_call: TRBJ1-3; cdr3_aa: CASSENRPSGNTIYF
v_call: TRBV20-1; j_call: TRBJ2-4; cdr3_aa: CSVPKGLAGGLLAKNIQYF
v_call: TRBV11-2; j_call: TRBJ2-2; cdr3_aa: CASSLGRDRGPTGELFF
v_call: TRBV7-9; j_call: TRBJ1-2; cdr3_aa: CASTPLGASNYGYTF
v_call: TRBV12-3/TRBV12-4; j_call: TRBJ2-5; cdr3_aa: CASSLAGTIKETQYF
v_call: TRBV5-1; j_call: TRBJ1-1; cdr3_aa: CASSSPPFGSTEAFF